This T cell receptor (beta chain) stems from a study of T cell changes during pregnancy in multiple sclerosis. Profiling relied on immunoSEQ multiplex PCR, and the TCRdb table lists in-frame clones only, not all of them. Of 95,000 to 110,000 clones listed, roughly 93% were seen once; the top ten hold roughly 0.93%. Germline assignment: CDR1 MNHEY and CDR2 SMNVEV (reference sequence). This CDR3 region has 12 residues. The V and J ends lost 2 bases and 4 bases respectively, with 4 bases between them. This material consisted of peripheral blood, taken after pregnancy. The chain employs TRBV27 and TRBJ2-3, with no clear D. This receptor was taken from a female donor with multiple sclerosis, enrolled in a pregnancy study. CDR3: CASSLGPDTQYF. The CDR3 DNA reads TGTGCCAGCAGTTTAGGCCCAGATACGCAGTATTTT.